This T cell receptor beta chain derives from a study of technical replicates of blood from a few donors. Method: immunoSEQ multiplex PCR; TCRdb's copy keeps in-frame clones and lacks some. The sample contains about 61,000 clones, around 87% of which appear only once. The CDR3 runs to 17 residues. The germline V gene has CDR1 SQVTM and CDR2 ANQGSEA. Losses at the gene ends were 2 bases for V and 5 bases for J; bases not matched to a gene: 13. The TCR comes from a human donor in good health. Some clones in this sample may be carry-over from other donors' samples. The specimen sequenced was PBMCs. This sequence joins TRBV29-1 and TRBJ1-2; 11 bases fit TRBD1. The CDR3: CSVESLTGTGGDYGYTF. Written as DNA, the CDR3 is TGCAGCGTTGAATCCCTAACAGGGACAGGGGGTGATTATGGCTACACCTTC.